The 10 T cell receptor beta chains in this list originate from one sample, sequenced in a study of beta chain features in type 1 diabetes. Whole-study results and caveats: When Type 1 diabetes patients were examined, their TCRB CDR3s proved moderately but significantly shorter in all four CD4+ subsets.

For these receptors, no antigen is known. Reverse transcription of all isolated RNA meant that expressed TCRB transcripts were sequenced. Here immunoSEQ multiplex PCR was the method, and the copy in TCRdb shows in-frame clones only, minus some. This table has under 200,000 clones, 7.5% to 9.5% appearing once. The sequenced material came from central memory CD4+ T cells from blood. The receptors derive from a woman under 30 with type 1 diabetes.

This chain uses TRBV6-5 with TRBJ2-1; TRBD2 agrees at 11 bases. Unmatched junction bases numbered 3, after V lost 7 bases and J lost 1 base. CDR1 and CDR2 (germline): MNHEY, SVGAGI. This CDR3 spans 15 amino acids. The CDR3 loop is CASNLAGGSYNEQFF. Here the CDR3 DNA reads TGTGCCAGCAACCTAGCGGGGGGATCCTACAATGAGCAGTTCTTC.

The gene calls are TRBV25-1 and TRBJ2-2; TRBD1 is a possible D gene (6 bases). V was trimmed by 2 bases and J by 2 bases, leaving 12 bases between them. From germline, CDR1 is MGHDK and CDR2 SYGVNS. The CDR3 is 16 amino acids. This CDR3 is CASSEPGHLNTGELFF. CDR3 DNA sequence: TGTGCCAGCAGTGAACCGGGACACCTAAACACCGGGGAGCTGTTTTTT. Variable domain in full (rest from reference TRBV25-1 and TRBJ2-2): EADIYQTPRYLVIGTGKKITLECSQTMGHDKMYWYQQDPGMELHLIHYSYGVNSTEKGDLSSESTVSRIRTEHFPLTLESARPSHTSQYLCASSEPGHLNTGELFFGEGSRLTVL.

This sequence joins TRBV7-2 and TRBJ2-7; 7 nucleotides agree with TRBD2. This CDR3 has 15 amino acids. Germline CDR1 is SGHTA and CDR2 is FQGNSA. V gave up 5 bases and J gave up 7 bases; unmatched junction bases: 14. The CDR3 region is CASSRNPSGDWEQYF. As DNA, the CDR3 is TGTGCCAGCAGCCGAAACCCCAGCGGGGATTGGGAGCAGTACTTC.

There are a few counts of this clone. The gene calls are TRBV11-2 and TRBJ2-7; D perhaps matches TRBD1 (5 bases). Germline CDR1 is SGHAT and CDR2 is FQNNGV. CDR3 length: 13 amino acids. Trimming took 1 base from V and 4 from J, leaving 8 bases between them. The CDR3 nucleotides read TGTGCCAGCAGCTTAGTTCAGGGTTACGAGCAGTACTTC. Translated: CASSLVQGYEQYF.

The rearrangement uses TRBV6-5 and TRBJ2-4; tentative D call: TRBD2 (5 bases). This CDR3 has 16 residues. Germline-derived CDR1 and CDR2 are MNHEY and SVGAGI. V gave up 0 bases and J gave up 7 bases, with 16 bases separating them. The CDR3, as DNA: TGTGCCAGCAGTTACTCTTCAATGGGAGCGTCCAACATTCAGTACTTC. Translating gives CASSYSSMGASNIQYF.

This clone came up a few times. The chain has TRBV5-1 and TRBJ1-2, with D possibly matching TRBD1 (5 bases). CDR1 is SGHRS and CDR2 is YFSETQ in the germline V gene. There are 13 residues in the CDR3. V lost 2 bases and J lost 3, with 8 bases in between. This chain's CDR3 is CASSFDSDYGYTF. CDR3 sequence (DNA): TGCGCCAGCAGCTTCGACAGTGACTATGGCTACACCTTC.

Only a few counts were recorded for this clone. This chain joins TRBV10-3 and TRBJ2-1; TRBD1 matches 7 bases. Trimming cost V 6 bases and J 6 bases; bases outside gene matches: 8. Germline CDR1 is ENHRY and CDR2 is SYGVKD. The CDR3 sequence is 14 residues long. The CDR3 sequence is CAISSIDRVNEQFF. The CDR3 DNA follows: TGTGCCATCAGCTCCATTGACAGGGTCAATGAGCAGTTCTTC.

This sequence joins TRBV21-1 and TRBJ2-7; the D call in the table, TRBD1, was not verified against the DNA. TRBV21-1 is a recognized pseudogene. This CDR3 contains 15 residues. CDR3 region: CASRKARGHRYEQYF. DNA for the CDR3: TGTGCCAGCAGGAAAGCTCGGGGACACCGTTACGAGCAGTACTTC.

This chain connects TRBV7-9 to TRBJ2-2; the match to TRBD1 covers 7 bases. Trimming took 3 bases from V and 5 from J; bases not matched to a gene: 9. Germline V gene data show CDR1 as SEHNR and CDR2 as FQNEAQ (reference sequence). This CDR3 comprises 16 residues. In nucleotides, the CDR3 is TGTGCCAGCAGCTTTACCGGGACAGAGGGAACCGGGGAGCTGTTTTTT. Translating gives CASSFTGTEGTGELFF.

The rearrangement links TRBV29-1 to TRBJ2-3; perhaps TRBD1 as D (5 bases). Germline CDR1 reads SQVTM; CDR2 reads ANQGSEA. The V and J ends lost 2 bases and 1 base respectively, with 10 bases between them. CDR3 length: 14 residues. In nucleotides, the CDR3 is TGCAGCGTTGAAACCCGCAGGGGCACAGATACGCAGTATTTT. The encoded protein is CSVETRRGTDTQYF.